This T cell receptor beta chain emerged from a study of T-cell reconstitution after alpha-beta-depleted transplantation in children. The study, taken as a whole, reports: Recipient T cells and thymic progenitors that survived were the source of the high TCRbeta diversity seen at day 60 in some patients. Expanded graft clones, several hundred of them, were reportedly the source of alpha-beta T cells about two months after transplant.

V shed 7 bases and J shed 2 bases, with 11 bases lying between them. The CDR3 covers 12 residues. Germline values: CDR1 SQVTM, CDR2 ANQGSEA. Unique molecular identifiers were incorporated into the prepared TCRbeta library. TCRdb itself ran the PCR reads through MiXCR, one entry per CDR3 protein. Among about 340,000 distinct CDR3 sequences listed, 15% to 20% were seen once. Regarding this clonotype: Its antigen is undetermined.

V gene TRBV29-1 combines with J gene TRBJ2-5; possibly TRBD1 or TRBD2 for D (6 bases each). The TCR comes from a male patient aged 2-15 years who had a stem cell transplant for acute lymphoblastic leukemia, so the T cells may come from the graft donor. Sample: PBMCs, mostly from graft donor cells, taken 360 days after TCRalphabeta/CD19-depleted stem cell transplant. The CDR3 sequence is CSGGGFQETQYF. DNA of the CDR3: TGCAGCGGAGGGGGGTTTCAAGAGACCCAGTACTTC.